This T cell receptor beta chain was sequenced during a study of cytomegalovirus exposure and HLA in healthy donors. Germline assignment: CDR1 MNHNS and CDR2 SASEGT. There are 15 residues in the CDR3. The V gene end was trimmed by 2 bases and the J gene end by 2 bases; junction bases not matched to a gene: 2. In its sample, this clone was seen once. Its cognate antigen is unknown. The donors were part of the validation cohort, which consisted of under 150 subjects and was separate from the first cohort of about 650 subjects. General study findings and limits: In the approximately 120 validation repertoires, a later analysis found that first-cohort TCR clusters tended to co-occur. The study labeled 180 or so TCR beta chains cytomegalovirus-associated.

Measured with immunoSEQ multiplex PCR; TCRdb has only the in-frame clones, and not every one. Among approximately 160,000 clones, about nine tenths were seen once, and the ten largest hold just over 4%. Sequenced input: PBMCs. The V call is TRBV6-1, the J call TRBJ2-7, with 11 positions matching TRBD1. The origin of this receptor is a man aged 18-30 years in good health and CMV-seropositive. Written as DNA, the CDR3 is TGTGCCAGCAGTGAACCGGGACAGGGGGCCTACGAGCAGTACTTC. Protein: CASSEPGQGAYEQYF.